This T cell receptor (beta chain) is from a study of T cell changes during pregnancy in multiple sclerosis. Germline CDR1 MNHEY, CDR2 SMNVEV (reference sequence). The CDR3 totals 15 residues. Trimming took off 1 base at V and 0 bases at J, with 7 bases between the two ends. Profiled with immunoSEQ multiplex PCR; TCRdb holds only in-frame clones, not every one. The sample includes approximately 100,000 clones, 85% to 95% of them seen just once. The sequence was collected from a female donor with multiple sclerosis, enrolled in a pregnancy study. Sequenced material: peripheral blood, taken in the first trimester of pregnancy. V usage is TRBV27 and J usage is TRBJ2-4; D is uncertain. CDR3 residues: CASSLFGLAKNIQYF. CDR3 sequence (DNA): TGTGCCAGCAGTTTATTCGGTCTAGCCAAAAACATTCAGTACTTC.